What follows is one T cell receptor beta chain and its context. This sample was taken from a study of radiotherapy plus CTLA-4 blockade in lung cancer. Method: immunoSEQ multiplex PCR; TCRdb's copy keeps in-frame clones and lacks some. The table shows tens of thousands of clones, with 70% to 80% occurring only once. This specimen consisted of peripheral blood, obtained from a patient treated with radiotherapy plus ipilimumab. The TCR sequence derives from a human donor with non-small cell lung cancer whose response to radiotherapy plus ipilimumab could not be evaluated. Some clones in this sample may be carry-over from other donors' samples.

The DNA of the CDR3 is TGTGCCACCTGCCGGGACAGAACCTTCTATGGCTACACCTTC. It translates to CATCRDRTFYGYTF. The chain recombines TRBV28 with TRBJ1-2; 7 nucleotides match TRBD1. The CDR3 loop spans 14 amino acids. V lost 10 bases to trimming and J lost 4 bases; unmatched junction nucleotides: 12. Germline assignment: CDR1 MDHEN and CDR2 SYDVKM.